The 13 T cell receptor beta chains in this list originate from one sample, sequenced in a study of cytomegalovirus exposure and HLA in healthy donors. This table comes from immunoSEQ multiplex PCR, and its TCRdb copy is limited to in-frame clones, with some not included. Of about 200,000 clones listed, approximately 87% were seen once; the top ten hold roughly 5.7%. Sequencing input: PBMCs. Source of these receptors: a woman aged 18-30 years in good health and CMV-seronegative.

In DNA form, the CDR3 reads TGTGCCTGGAGTGTGGGGGGGGCGTTTGAAAAACTGTTTTTT. Protein: CAWSVGGAFEKLFF. The rearrangement uses TRBV30 and TRBJ1-4; perhaps TRBD1 as D (6 bases). The CDR3 loop spans 14 amino acids. V was cut by 0 bases and J by 7 bases, with 12 bases left in between. Germline V gene data show CDR1 as GTSNPN and CDR2 as SVGIG (reference sequence).

The chain has TRBV29-1 and TRBJ2-6; TRBD1 matches at 11 bases. The CDR3 length is 16 residues. J gave up 1 base and V 4 bases, and 3 bases lay outside the gene matches. Germline CDR1 is SQVTM and CDR2 is ANQGSEA. The CDR3 DNA sequence: TGCAGCGTTGGAGGGACAGGGGGATCTGGGGCCAACGTCCTGACTTTC. Translating it yields CSVGGTGGSGANVLTF.

This clone was recorded only once. This rearrangement joins TRBV7-8 to TRBJ2-1, with 10 bases identical to TRBD2. Per the germline V gene, CDR1 is SGHVS and CDR2 is FQNEAQ. This CDR3 contains 15 residues. After removal of 5 bases from V and 2 bases from J, the junction contained 3 bases not matched to a gene. CDR3 DNA sequence: TGTGCCAGCAGCGAACTAGCGGGACCCTACAATGAGCAGTTCTTC. It yields the protein CASSELAGPYNEQFF.

This clone was seen at least ten times. The genes are TRBV18 and TRBJ1-5; tentative D call: TRBD1 (5 bases). There are 14 residues in the CDR3. V dropped 5 bases and J dropped 0 bases, with 8 bases sitting between them. The germline V gene encodes CDR1 KGHSH and CDR2 LQKENI. CDR3 amino acids: CASSGGNSNQPQHF. CDR3 nucleotide sequence: TGTGCCAGCTCAGGGGGAAATAGCAATCAGCCCCAGCATTTT.

The genes are TRBV27 and TRBJ2-1; D is possibly TRBD1 (6 bases). The CDR3 covers 15 residues. Germline V lookup: CDR1 MNHEY, CDR2 SMNVEV (reference sequence). V lost 5 bases and J lost 7, with 18 bases in between. The CDR3 reads CASSPYRDTLNEQFF. The CDR3 coding sequence is TGTGCCAGCAGTCCCTATAGGGACACTTTGAATGAGCAGTTCTTC.

In its sample, this clone was seen once. The V call is TRBV11-2, the J call TRBJ2-2; D tentatively reads TRBD1 or TRBD2 (5 bases each). The CDR3 is made up of 15 amino acids. Looked up from germline, CDR1 is SGHAT and CDR2 is FQNNGV. Trimming took off 6 bases at V and 3 bases at J, with 14 bases between the two ends. CDR3 amino acids: CASRERDLYTGELFF. Written as DNA, the CDR3 is TGTGCCAGCAGGGAACGGGACCTCTACACCGGGGAGCTGTTTTTT.

The chain has TRBV30 and TRBJ2-1; D perhaps matches TRBD1 (6 bases). Trimming shortened V by 8 bases and J by 0 bases, and 11 bases separated the two germline ends. The CDR3 totals 13 residues. Germline lookup yields CDR1 GTSNPN and CDR2 SVGIG (reference sequence). The DNA for the CDR3 is TGTGCCCTCGAGGGGGTCTCCTACAATGAGCAGTTCTTC. Protein sequence: CALEGVSYNEQFF.

The chain uses TRBV5-1 and TRBJ2-5; D remains ambiguous. V gave up 7 bases and J gave up 0 bases, with 10 bases separating them. Germline V gene lookup returns CDR1 SGHRS and CDR2 YFSETQ. The CDR3 runs 13 residues. DNA of the CDR3: TGCGCCAGCTCCCGTGGTAACCAAGAGACCCAGTACTTC. Protein product: CASSRGNQETQYF.

This clone was counted ten times or more. This chain links TRBV2 with TRBJ1-5; possibly TRBD1 for D (6 bases). CDR3 length: 14 residues. Germline values: CDR1 SNHLY, CDR2 FYNNEI. V shed 6 bases and J shed 3 bases, with 12 bases lying between them. CDR3 in DNA: TGTGCCAGCAGCCTCCGGGACAACAATCAGCCCCAGCATTTT. Its translation: CASSLRDNNQPQHF.

The gene calls are TRBV5-1 and TRBJ2-7; perhaps TRBD2 as D (6 bases). CDR1 is SGHRS, CDR2 YFSETQ, per germline. There are 13 residues in the CDR3. Trimming took off 5 bases at V and 2 bases at J, with 11 bases between the two ends. DNA of the CDR3: TGCGCCAGCAGGTCTGGGGGGACCTACGAGCAGTACTTC. Its protein product is CASRSGGTYEQYF.

V and J are TRBV9 and TRBJ2-7, with D possibly being TRBD1 (5 bases). The germline CDR1 and CDR2 sequences are SGDLS and YYNGEE. V lost 0 bases to trimming and J lost 2 bases, with 9 bases between them. This CDR3 region has 14 residues. This CDR3 is CASSVGDSTYEQYF. CDR3 DNA: TGTGCCAGCAGCGTAGGAGACAGCACCTACGAGCAGTACTTC. The full variable domain, in which reference TRBV9 and TRBJ2-7 provide the parts outside the CDR3, is DSGVTQTPKHLITATGQRVTLRCSPRSGDLSVYWYQQSLDQGLQFLIQYYNGEERAKGNILERFSAQQFPDLHSELNLSSLELGDSALYFCASSVGDSTYEQYFGPGTRLTVT.

Here the CDR3 reads CSVVGSRQTYEQYF. The CDR3 DNA follows: TGCAGCGTTGTAGGTTCGAGACAGACCTACGAGCAGTACTTC. The chain is built from TRBV29-1 and TRBJ2-7; perhaps TRBD1 as D (5 bases). The CDR3 runs to 14 residues. Germline CDR1 is SQVTM and CDR2 is ANQGSEA. V lost 4 bases and J lost 2, with 15 bases in between.

The CDR3 sequence: CSVAQGAGDTQYF. As DNA, the CDR3 is TGCAGCGTTGCACAGGGGGCGGGAGATACGCAGTATTTT. The rearrangement links TRBV29-1 to TRBJ2-3, with TRBD1 matching 9 bases. This CDR3 comprises 13 residues. Germline-derived CDR1 and CDR2 are SQVTM and ANQGSEA. Trimming removed 4 bases from V and 5 bases from J; junction bases left unmatched: 4.